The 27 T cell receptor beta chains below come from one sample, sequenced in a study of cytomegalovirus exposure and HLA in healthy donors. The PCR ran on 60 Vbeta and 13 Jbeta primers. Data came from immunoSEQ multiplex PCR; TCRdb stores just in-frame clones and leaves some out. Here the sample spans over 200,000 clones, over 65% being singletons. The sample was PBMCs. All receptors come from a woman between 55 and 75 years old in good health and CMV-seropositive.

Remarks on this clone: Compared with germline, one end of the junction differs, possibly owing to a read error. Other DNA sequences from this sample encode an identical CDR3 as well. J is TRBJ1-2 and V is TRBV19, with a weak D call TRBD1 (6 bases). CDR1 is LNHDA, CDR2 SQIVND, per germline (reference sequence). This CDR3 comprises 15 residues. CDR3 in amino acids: CASSIDAGGYYGYTF. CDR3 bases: TGTGCTAGTAGTATAGATGCGGGGGGCTACTATGGCTACACCTTC.

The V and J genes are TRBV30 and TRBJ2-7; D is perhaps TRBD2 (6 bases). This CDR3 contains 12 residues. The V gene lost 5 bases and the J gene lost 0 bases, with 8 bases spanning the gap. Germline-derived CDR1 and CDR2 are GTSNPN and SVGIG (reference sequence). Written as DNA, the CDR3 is TGTGCCTGGGCGGGATACTCCTACGAGCAGTACTTC. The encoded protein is CAWAGYSYEQYF.

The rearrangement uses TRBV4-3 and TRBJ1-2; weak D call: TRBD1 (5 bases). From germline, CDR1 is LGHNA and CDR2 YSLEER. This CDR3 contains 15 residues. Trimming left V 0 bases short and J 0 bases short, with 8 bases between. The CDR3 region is CASSQDVRANYGYTF. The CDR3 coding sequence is TGCGCCAGCAGCCAAGATGTCAGGGCTAACTATGGCTACACCTTC.

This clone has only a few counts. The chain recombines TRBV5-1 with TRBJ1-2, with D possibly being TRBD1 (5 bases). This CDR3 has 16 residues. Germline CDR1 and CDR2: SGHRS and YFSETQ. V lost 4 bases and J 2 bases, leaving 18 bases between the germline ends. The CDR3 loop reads CASSPLQGALNYGYTF. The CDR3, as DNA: TGCGCCAGCAGCCCGCTTCAGGGCGCTCTAAACTATGGCTACACCTTC.

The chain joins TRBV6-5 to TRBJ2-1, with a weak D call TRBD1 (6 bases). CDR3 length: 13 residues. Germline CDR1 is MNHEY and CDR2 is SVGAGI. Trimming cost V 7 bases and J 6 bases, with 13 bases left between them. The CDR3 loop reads CASKTGLINEQFF. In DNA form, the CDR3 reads TGTGCCAGCAAGACAGGACTCATCAATGAGCAGTTCTTC.

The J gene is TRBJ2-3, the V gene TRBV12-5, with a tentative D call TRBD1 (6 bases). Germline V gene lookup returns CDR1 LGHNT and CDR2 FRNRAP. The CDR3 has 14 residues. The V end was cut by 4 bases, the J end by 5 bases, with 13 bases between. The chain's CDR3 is CASGSETGGDTQYF. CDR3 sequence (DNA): TGTGCTAGTGGTTCAGAGACAGGAGGAGATACGCAGTATTTT.

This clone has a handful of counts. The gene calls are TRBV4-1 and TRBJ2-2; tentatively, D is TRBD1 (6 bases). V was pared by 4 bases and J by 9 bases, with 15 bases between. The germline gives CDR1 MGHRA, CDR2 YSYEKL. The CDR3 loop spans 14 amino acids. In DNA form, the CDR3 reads TGCGCCAGCAGCCCACAACAGGGTACCAGGGAGCTGTTTTTT. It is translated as CASSPQQGTRELFF.

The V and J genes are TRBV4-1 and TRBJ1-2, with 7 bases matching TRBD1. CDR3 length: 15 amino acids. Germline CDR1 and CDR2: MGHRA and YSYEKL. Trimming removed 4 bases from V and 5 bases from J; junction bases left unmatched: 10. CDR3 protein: CASSPSDRFGYGYTF. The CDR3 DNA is TGCGCCAGCAGCCCCTCGGACAGGTTTGGGTATGGCTACACCTTC.

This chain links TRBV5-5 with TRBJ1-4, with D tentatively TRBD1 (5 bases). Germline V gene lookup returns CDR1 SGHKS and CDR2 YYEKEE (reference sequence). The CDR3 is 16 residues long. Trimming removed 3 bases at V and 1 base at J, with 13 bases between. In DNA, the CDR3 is TGTGCCAGCAGCTGGGGTGCGACAGTAACTAATGAAAAACTGTTTTTT. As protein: CASSWGATVTNEKLFF.

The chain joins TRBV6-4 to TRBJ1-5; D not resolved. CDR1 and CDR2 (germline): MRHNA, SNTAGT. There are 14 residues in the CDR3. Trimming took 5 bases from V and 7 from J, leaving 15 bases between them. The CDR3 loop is CASSYGSGEQPQHF. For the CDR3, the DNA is TGTGCCAGCAGTTACGGCAGCGGGGAGCAGCCCCAGCATTTT.

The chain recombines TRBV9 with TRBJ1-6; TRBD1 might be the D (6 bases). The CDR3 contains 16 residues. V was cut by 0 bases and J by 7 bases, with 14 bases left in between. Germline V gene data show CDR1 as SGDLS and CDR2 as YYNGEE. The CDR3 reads CASSVDAPGVNSPLHF. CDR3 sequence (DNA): TGTGCCAGCAGCGTAGACGCGCCAGGGGTCAATTCACCCCTCCACTTT.

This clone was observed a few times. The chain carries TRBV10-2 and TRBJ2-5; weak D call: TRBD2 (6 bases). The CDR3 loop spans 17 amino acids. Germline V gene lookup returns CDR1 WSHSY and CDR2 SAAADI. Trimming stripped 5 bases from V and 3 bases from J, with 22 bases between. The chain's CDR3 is CASSFFGTSTGKETQYF. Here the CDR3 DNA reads TGCGCCAGCAGTTTTTTTGGGACTTCGACGGGTAAAGAGACCCAGTACTTC.

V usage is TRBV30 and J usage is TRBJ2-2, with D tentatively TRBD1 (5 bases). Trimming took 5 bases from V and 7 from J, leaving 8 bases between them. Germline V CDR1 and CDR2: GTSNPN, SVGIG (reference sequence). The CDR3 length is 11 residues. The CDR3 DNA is TGTGCCTGGGGGGCCCGCGGGGAGCTGTTTTTT. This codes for CAWGARGELFF.

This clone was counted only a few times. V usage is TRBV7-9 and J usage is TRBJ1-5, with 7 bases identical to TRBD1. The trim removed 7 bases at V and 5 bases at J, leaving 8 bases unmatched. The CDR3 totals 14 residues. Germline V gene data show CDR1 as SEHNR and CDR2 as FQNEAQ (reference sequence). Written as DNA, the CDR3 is TGTGCCAGCACCAGGGGGGACGGCTATCAGCCCCAGCATTTT. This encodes CASTRGDGYQPQHF.

CDR3 bases: TGCGCCAGCAGCTTGGCTCTAGCGGCTAGCACAGATACGCAGTATTTT. This codes for CASSLALAASTDTQYF. V usage is TRBV5-1 and J usage is TRBJ2-3; 7 nucleotides line up with TRBD2. Trimming took 0 bases from V and 0 from J; bases not matched to a gene: 4. The V gene's germline CDR1 is SGHRS and CDR2 YFSETQ. The CDR3 loop spans 16 amino acids.

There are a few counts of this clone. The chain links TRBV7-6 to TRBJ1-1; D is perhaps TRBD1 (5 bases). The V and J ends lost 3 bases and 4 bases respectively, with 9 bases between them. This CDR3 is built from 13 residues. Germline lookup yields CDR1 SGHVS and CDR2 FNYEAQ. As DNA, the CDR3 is TGTGCCAGCAGCTTTGGGGGGGGCACTGAAGCTTTCTTT. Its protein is CASSFGGGTEAFF.

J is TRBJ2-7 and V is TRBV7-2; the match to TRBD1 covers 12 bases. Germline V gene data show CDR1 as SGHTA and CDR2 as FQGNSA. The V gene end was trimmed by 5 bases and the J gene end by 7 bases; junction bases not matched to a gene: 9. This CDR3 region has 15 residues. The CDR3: CASSRPGQGAEEQYF. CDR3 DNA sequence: TGTGCCAGCAGCCGCCCGGGACAGGGGGCGGAGGAGCAGTACTTC.

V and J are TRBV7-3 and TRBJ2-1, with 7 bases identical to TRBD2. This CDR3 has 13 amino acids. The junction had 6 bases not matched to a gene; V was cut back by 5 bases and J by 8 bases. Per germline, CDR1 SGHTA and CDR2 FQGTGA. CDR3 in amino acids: CASSRGLSDEQFF. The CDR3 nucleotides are TGTGCCAGCAGCCGGGGACTATCCGATGAGCAGTTCTTC.

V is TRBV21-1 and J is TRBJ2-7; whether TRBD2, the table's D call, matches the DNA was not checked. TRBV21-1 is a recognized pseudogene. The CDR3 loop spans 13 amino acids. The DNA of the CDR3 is TGTGCCAGCAGCCCCGGGACTAGCGTCGAGCAGTACTTC. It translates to CASSPGTSVEQYF.

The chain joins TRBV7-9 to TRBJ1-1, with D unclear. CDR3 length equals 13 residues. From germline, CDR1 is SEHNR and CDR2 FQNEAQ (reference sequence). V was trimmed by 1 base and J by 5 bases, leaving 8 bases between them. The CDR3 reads CASSLVEDTEAFF. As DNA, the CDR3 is TGTGCCAGCAGCTTAGTAGAGGATACTGAAGCTTTCTTT.

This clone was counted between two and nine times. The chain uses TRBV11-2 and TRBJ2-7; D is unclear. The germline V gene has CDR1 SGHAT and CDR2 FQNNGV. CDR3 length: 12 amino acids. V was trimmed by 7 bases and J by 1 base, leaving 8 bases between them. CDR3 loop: CASTPGSYEQYF. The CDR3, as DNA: TGTGCCAGCACCCCGGGTTCCTACGAGCAGTACTTC.

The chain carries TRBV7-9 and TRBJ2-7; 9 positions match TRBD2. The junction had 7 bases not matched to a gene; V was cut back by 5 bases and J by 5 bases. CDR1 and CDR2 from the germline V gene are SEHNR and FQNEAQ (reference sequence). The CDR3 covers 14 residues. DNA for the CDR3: TGTGCCAGCAGCCCGACTAGCGGTAAGGACGAGCAGTACTTC. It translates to CASSPTSGKDEQYF.

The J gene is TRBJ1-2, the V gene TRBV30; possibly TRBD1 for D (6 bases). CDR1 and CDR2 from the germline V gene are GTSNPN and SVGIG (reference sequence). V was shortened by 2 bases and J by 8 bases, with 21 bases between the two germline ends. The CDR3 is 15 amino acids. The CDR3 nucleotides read TGTGCCTGGAGTCCGACGCTCAGGGGTGGCCGCGGCTACACCTTC. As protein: CAWSPTLRGGRGYTF.

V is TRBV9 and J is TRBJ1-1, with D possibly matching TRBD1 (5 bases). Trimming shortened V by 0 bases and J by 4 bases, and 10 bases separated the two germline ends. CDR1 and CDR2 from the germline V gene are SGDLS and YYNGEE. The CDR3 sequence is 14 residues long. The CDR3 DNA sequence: TGTGCCAGCAGCGTAGTAGGGCAGGGCACTGAAGCTTTCTTT. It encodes CASSVVGQGTEAFF.

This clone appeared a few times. CDR3 sequence (DNA): TGTGCCAGCAGCCATCCATATACAGGGCCAACTAATGAAAAACTGTTTTTT. Residues: CASSHPYTGPTNEKLFF. The rearrangement uses TRBV4-2 and TRBJ1-4; perhaps TRBD1 as D (6 bases). Germline V gene data show CDR1 as LGHNA and CDR2 as YNFKEQ. V was shortened by 3 bases and J by 0 bases, with 14 bases between the two germline ends. The CDR3 length is 17 residues.

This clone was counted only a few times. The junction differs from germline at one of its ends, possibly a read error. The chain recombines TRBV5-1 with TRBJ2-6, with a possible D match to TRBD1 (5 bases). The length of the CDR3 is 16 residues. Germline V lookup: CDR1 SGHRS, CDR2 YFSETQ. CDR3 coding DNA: TGCGCCAGCAGCTTGCGACTGACCTCTGGGGCCAACGGCCTGACTTTC. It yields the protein CASSLRLTSGANGLTF.

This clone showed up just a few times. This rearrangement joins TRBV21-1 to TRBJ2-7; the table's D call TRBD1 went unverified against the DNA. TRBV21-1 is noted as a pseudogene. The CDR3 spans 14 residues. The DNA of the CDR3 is TGTGCCAGCAGCAAAGGGACAGGGGGCCACGAGCAGTACTTC. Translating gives CASSKGTGGHEQYF.